This TCR beta chain was profiled in a study of shared clonotypes between healthy human individuals. At the level of the study: Three plates each covered CD4 naive and memory; CD8 naive two, CD8 memory one.

The length of the CDR3 is 13 residues. The V end lost 6 bases, the J end lost 2 bases, and 11 bases lay between the germline ends. In germline, CDR1 is SGHKS, CDR2 YYEKEE (reference sequence). Overall study findings and caveats: Non-shared clonotypes had lower generation probabilities than clonotypes shared by all four sorted-subset donors.

As for this clone: The target antigen is unknown.

How the authors handled the data: ImmunoSEQ only sent back junction sequences with no quality scores, so filtering was done differently. Clones were read by immunoSEQ multiplex PCR, and TCRdb kept only the in-frame ones, dropping some. From that table come the V and J calls and clone size; the DNA was used to work out D and trimming. The sample contains over 1.5 million clones, roughly 98% of which appear only once. What was sequenced was naive CD4+ T cells sorted from blood. The subset: CD45RA+ positively selected. The chain combines TRBV5-5 with TRBJ2-5, with D hard to call. The receptor comes from a man under 40 in good health. The CDR3 DNA reads TGTGCCAGCACCTCCGGAAGTCAAGAGACCCAGTACTTC. Its protein product is CASTSGSQETQYF. Looking up the rest from reference TRBV5-5 and TRBJ2-5 gives the full variable domain: DAGVTQSPTHLIKTRGQQVTLRCSPISGHKSVSWYQQVLGQGPQFIFQYYEKEERGRGNFPDRFSARQFPNYSSELNVNALLLGDSALYLCASTSGSQETQYFGPGTRLLVL.